The 14 T cell receptor beta chains given below trace back to one sample, sequenced in a study of shared clonotypes between healthy human individuals. This table comes from immunoSEQ multiplex PCR, and its TCRdb copy is limited to in-frame clones, with some not included. The sample yields about 480,000 clones, 60% to 85% seen once. Source material: PBMCs. The source of these receptors is a woman between 40 and 50 years old in good health. Some clones in this sample may be carry-over from other donors' samples.

The chain uses TRBV10-3 and TRBJ2-1; TRBD2 agrees at 10 bases. CDR1 and CDR2 from the germline V gene are ENHRY and SYGVKD. V was clipped by 1 base and J by 6 bases; unmatched bases: 6. CDR3 length: 16 amino acids. CDR3 nucleotide sequence: TGTGCCATCAGTGAGTTTTCCGGGACTAGCGCCAATGAGCAGTTCTTC. This sequence encodes CAISEFSGTSANEQFF.

The rearrangement links TRBV7-9 to TRBJ2-2, with 9 bases matching TRBD1. V was pared by 0 bases and J by 4 bases, with 9 bases of the junction left unmatched. Germline V lookup: CDR1 SEHNR, CDR2 FQNEAQ (reference sequence). The CDR3 sequence is 18 residues long. CDR3 in amino acids: CASSLALGQGIGTGELFF. The CDR3 nucleotides read TGTGCCAGCAGCTTAGCGCTGGGACAGGGTATAGGCACCGGGGAGCTGTTTTTT.

The CDR3 reads CAWSYVSSGNTIYF. DNA of the CDR3: TGTGCCTGGAGTTACGTCAGCTCTGGAAACACCATATATTTT. V is TRBV30 and J is TRBJ1-3; D remains unclear. The V and J ends lost 2 bases and 0 bases respectively, with 8 bases between them. The CDR3 totals 14 residues. The V gene's germline CDR1 is GTSNPN and CDR2 SVGIG (reference sequence).

V and J are TRBV6-6 and TRBJ1-1; perhaps TRBD1 as D (6 bases). The germline V and J ends were trimmed by 0 bases and 5 bases, with 16 bases remaining between them. Germline-derived CDR1 and CDR2 are MNHNY and SVGAGI (reference sequence). This CDR3 is 16 amino acids long. The CDR3 here is CASSYSSQGGRTEAFF. CDR3 bases: TGTGCCAGCAGTTACTCCTCACAGGGCGGGAGAACTGAAGCTTTCTTT.

The chain uses TRBV5-1 and TRBJ2-7, with 7 bases fitting TRBD1. V was pared by 6 bases and J by 7 bases, with 13 bases of the junction left unmatched. Germline CDR1 is SGHRS and CDR2 is YFSETQ. The CDR3 contains 14 residues. DNA of the CDR3: TGCGCCAGCAACCGGGACAGCTCCCTGGGAGAGCAGTACTTC. This translates into CASNRDSSLGEQYF.

The V gene is TRBV19, the J gene TRBJ2-2, with a weak D call TRBD2 (6 bases). Germline CDR1 LNHDA, CDR2 SQIVND (reference sequence). V shed 4 bases and J shed 7 bases, with 16 bases lying between them. This CDR3 is built from 15 residues. DNA for the CDR3: TGTGCCAGTAGTACGGGAGTCCACCCGGGCGGGGAGCTGTTTTTT. Its translation: CASSTGVHPGGELFF.

The CDR3 sequence is CSVDREGTEAFF. Here the CDR3 DNA reads TGCAGCGTTGACAGGGAGGGCACTGAAGCTTTCTTT. This rearrangement joins TRBV29-1 to TRBJ1-1; D possibly corresponds to TRBD1 (5 bases). This CDR3 contains 12 residues. V shed 3 bases and J shed 4 bases, with 9 bases lying between them. The germline V gene has CDR1 SQVTM and CDR2 ANQGSEA.

The V gene is TRBV18, the J gene TRBJ2-2, with a weak D call TRBD2 (6 bases). Germline V lookup: CDR1 KGHSH, CDR2 LQKENI. V was pared by 1 base and J by 4 bases, with 7 bases between. CDR3 length: 14 residues. The CDR3 coding sequence is TGTGCCAGCTCACCACTAGCGGCCACCGGGGAGCTGTTTTTT. This encodes CASSPLAATGELFF.

The CDR3 loop is CASSEGLAADTQYF. The DNA of the CDR3 is TGTGCCAGCAGTGAAGGTTTAGCGGCAGATACGCAGTATTTT. V gene TRBV6-1 combines with J gene TRBJ2-3; weak D call: TRBD2 (6 bases). The germline V gene encodes CDR1 MNHNS and CDR2 SASEGT. The CDR3 sequence is 14 residues long. Deletions cut 1 base from V and 4 bases from J, with 9 bases between.

J is TRBJ2-7 and V is TRBV5-1; 8 bases agree with TRBD2. Trimming cost V 6 bases and J 4 bases; bases outside gene matches: 15. CDR1 and CDR2 from the germline V gene are SGHRS and YFSETQ. This CDR3 region has 16 residues. CDR3 loop: CASTPVAGAGGYEQYF. For the CDR3, the DNA is TGCGCCAGCACCCCAGTCGCAGGGGCGGGAGGATACGAGCAGTACTTC.

As to this clone: Distinct nucleotide sequences in the sample also encode this CDR3. V gene TRBV5-1 combines with J gene TRBJ2-2; 8 bases fit TRBD2. The V and J ends lost 4 bases and 7 bases, in that order; junction bases with no gene match: 6. The CDR3 has 14 amino acids. Germline loops: CDR1 SGHRS, CDR2 YFSETQ. The CDR3 protein is CASSPGLAGGELFF. The DNA of the CDR3 is TGCGCCAGCAGCCCAGGACTAGCCGGCGGGGAGCTGTTTTTT.

The CDR3 loop is CASSFRDNPGDEQFF. CDR3 DNA: TGTGCCAGCAGCTTCCGGGACAACCCGGGGGATGAGCAGTTCTTC. The chain joins TRBV9 to TRBJ2-1; D might be TRBD1 or TRBD2, each matching 6 bases. V gave up 4 bases and J gave up 8 bases, with 19 bases separating them. Germline V gene data show CDR1 as SGDLS and CDR2 as YYNGEE. The CDR3 consists of 15 residues.

In nucleotides, the CDR3 is TGCGCCAGCAGTTCCCTCCGGGACGGGCAATACGAGCAGTACTTC. This gives the protein CASSSLRDGQYEQYF. The chain combines TRBV4-1 with TRBJ2-7; D tentatively fits TRBD1 or TRBD2 (5 bases each). V shed 6 bases and J shed 4 bases, with 19 bases lying between them. CDR1 is MGHRA, CDR2 YSYEKL, per germline. The CDR3 covers 15 residues.

V usage is TRBV28 and J usage is TRBJ1-1; D remains unclear. CDR1 and CDR2 (germline): MDHEN, SYDVKM. V gave up 1 base and J gave up 2 bases, with 8 bases separating them. The CDR3 is 14 amino acids. The CDR3 nucleotides read TGTGCCAGCAGTTTATATTCGGGTAACACTGAAGCTTTCTTT. Residues: CASSLYSGNTEAFF.